The 21 T cell receptor beta chains reported below all come from one sample, sequenced in a study of control samples from healthy donors and cancer patients. Here immunoSEQ multiplex PCR was the method, and the copy in TCRdb shows in-frame clones only, minus some. Of approximately 52,000 clones detected, approximately 90% appear once; the ten largest clones hold over 11%. The sample consisted of PBMCs. These receptors all stem from a man in his 60s with head and neck cancer.

This clone was recorded only once. The chain joins TRBV6-6 to TRBJ2-7, with no clear D. The CDR3 has 11 residues. Trimming left V 4 bases short and J 7 bases short, with 8 bases between. CDR1 and CDR2 from the germline V gene are MNHNY and SVGAGI (reference sequence). The CDR3 is CASSFLGEQYF. Here the CDR3 DNA reads TGTGCCAGCAGTTTTCTGGGAGAGCAGTACTTC.

This chain uses TRBV7-2 with TRBJ2-5; D not resolved. CDR1 is SGHTA, CDR2 FQGNSA, per germline. Trimming left V 1 base short and J 1 base short, with 10 bases between. The CDR3 runs to 15 residues. CDR3 region: CASSLVTAVQETQYF. The CDR3 region has the DNA TGTGCCAGCAGCTTAGTTACGGCAGTCCAAGAGACCCAGTACTTC.

This chain connects TRBV4-1 to TRBJ2-1; 7 positions agree with TRBD1. This CDR3 spans 16 amino acids. V shed 1 base and J 4 bases; nucleotides not matched to a gene: 7. CDR1 and CDR2 from the germline V gene are MGHRA and YSYEKL. The CDR3 bases are TGCGCCAGCAGCCAAGTCGGGACAGCGACTTACAATGAGCAGTTCTTC. This gives the protein CASSQVGTATYNEQFF.

The rearrangement links TRBV15 to TRBJ1-1, with a possible D match to TRBD1 (6 bases). Germline lookup yields CDR1 LNHNV and CDR2 YYDKDF (reference sequence). The CDR3 is 14 amino acids. With 4 bases removed from V and 3 bases from J, the gap between germline ends came to 12 bases. The CDR3 coding sequence is TGTGCCACCAGCACCTGGACAGACTACACTGAAGCTTTCTTT. Protein product: CATSTWTDYTEAFF.

The chain employs TRBV19 and TRBJ2-3; TRBD1 is a possible D gene (6 bases). The CDR3 extends over 18 amino acids. Deletions cut 5 bases from V and 0 bases from J, with 21 bases between. Germline-derived CDR1 and CDR2 are LNHDA and SQIVND (reference sequence). The CDR3 loop reads CASSPRTALSTSTDTQYF. CDR3 DNA sequence: TGTGCCAGTAGTCCGAGGACAGCCTTATCGACTAGCACAGATACGCAGTATTTT.

The J gene is TRBJ2-3, the V gene TRBV20-1; 9 bases line up with TRBD1. The germline CDR1 and CDR2 sequences are DFQATT and SNEGSKA (reference sequence). Trimming removed 3 bases from V and 5 bases from J; junction bases left unmatched: 9. The length of the CDR3 is 15 residues. The DNA of the CDR3 is TGCAGTGCTAGTGGGACAGGGCCCTGGGGAGATACGCAGTATTTT. Translating gives CSASGTGPWGDTQYF.

The chain carries TRBV15 and TRBJ1-3; D not resolved. Germline CDR1 reads LNHNV; CDR2 reads YYDKDF (reference sequence). The ends were cut back, 3 bases at V and 0 bases at J, with 9 bases in the middle. The length of the CDR3 is 15 residues. CDR3 sequence (DNA): TGTGCCACCAGCAGGTCGAGGGACTCTGGAAACACCATATATTTT. Its translation is CATSRSRDSGNTIYF.

This rearrangement joins TRBV6-2 or TRBV6-3 to TRBJ2-1, with D possibly being TRBD2 (6 bases). CDR3 size: 17 residues. Germline V gene lookup returns CDR1 MNHEY and CDR2 SVGEGT. Trimming pared 0 bases from V and 5 bases from J, leaving 17 bases between. The CDR3 region is CASSYSIFAGRNNEQFF. CDR3 sequence (DNA): TGTGCCAGCAGTTACTCGATCTTTGCGGGGAGGAACAATGAGCAGTTCTTC.

V usage is TRBV18 and J usage is TRBJ1-2; D is unresolved. V was trimmed by 0 bases and J by 5 bases, leaving 10 bases between them. The length of the CDR3 is 14 residues. Looked up from germline, CDR1 is KGHSH and CDR2 is LQKENI. The CDR3 region has the DNA TGTGCCAGCTCACCACCAGCCCTAACTTATGGCTACACCTTC. Its translation is CASSPPALTYGYTF.

The chain employs TRBV5-6 and TRBJ2-3, with 8 bases lining up with TRBD1. Germline lookup yields CDR1 SGHDT and CDR2 YYEEEE. After removal of 4 bases from V and 1 base from J, the junction contained 5 bases not matched to a gene. CDR3 length equals 15 residues. The CDR3 region has the DNA TGTGCCAGCAGCGTTCCGGGACAGGGCACAGATACGCAGTATTTT. Amino acid sequence: CASSVPGQGTDTQYF.

The chain carries TRBV24-1 and TRBJ1-5; 9 bases agree with TRBD1. Germline V gives CDR1 KGHDR, CDR2 SFDVKD. J lost 5 bases, V lost 4 bases, and 5 bases had no gene match. The CDR3 runs to 15 residues. This chain's CDR3 is CATSEPGQGDQPQHF. CDR3 in DNA: TGTGCCACCAGTGAACCGGGACAGGGAGATCAGCCCCAGCATTTT.

This sequence joins TRBV10-3 and TRBJ1-1; 9 bases map to TRBD1. The germline V gene encodes CDR1 ENHRY and CDR2 SYGVKD. The CDR3 runs to 14 residues. V was clipped by 4 bases and J by 2 bases; unmatched bases: 2. CDR3 sequence: CAISGQGGNTEAFF. The DNA for the CDR3 is TGTGCCATCAGTGGACAGGGGGGAAACACTGAAGCTTTCTTT.

The gene calls are TRBV5-5 and TRBJ2-7, with 8 positions matching TRBD1. V dropped 0 bases and J dropped 3; count of bases not matched to a gene: 2. The CDR3 runs 14 residues. CDR1 and CDR2 from the germline V gene are SGHKS and YYEKEE (reference sequence). Here the CDR3 DNA reads TGTGCCAGCAGCTTGGGACAGGGGATCTACGAGCAGTACTTC. This codes for CASSLGQGIYEQYF.

The chain carries TRBV6-1 and TRBJ1-5, with D uncertain. The CDR3 length is 16 residues. The ends were cut back, 2 bases at V and 4 bases at J, with 15 bases in the middle. CDR1 and CDR2 from the germline V gene are MNHNS and SASEGT. CDR3 nucleotides: TGTGCCAGCAGTGAAACCTTCGGGCAGGCAAATCAGCCCCAGCATTTT. Protein sequence: CASSETFGQANQPQHF.

A single count supports this clone. V is TRBV13 and J is TRBJ2-2; D might be TRBD1 or TRBD2, each matching 5 bases. Germline V gene sequence: CDR1 PRHDT, CDR2 FYEKMQ (reference sequence). V lost 5 bases and J 5 bases, leaving 18 bases between the germline ends. CDR3 length: 16 amino acids. DNA of the CDR3: TGTGCCAGCAGCCGCCGAGCAGGGTCGGGAACCGGGGAGCTGTTTTTT. It is translated as CASSRRAGSGTGELFF.

The V gene is TRBV11-3, the J gene TRBJ2-3, with a tentative D call TRBD2 (6 bases). Trimming pared 1 base from V and 4 bases from J, leaving 18 bases between. The CDR3 contains 17 residues. Germline CDR1 and CDR2: SGHNT and YENEEA. The CDR3 reads CASSLGVSGGAADTQYF. CDR3 nucleotides: TGTGCCAGCAGCTTAGGAGTCTCCGGGGGTGCAGCAGATACGCAGTATTTT.

The count of this clone is one. The chain recombines TRBV27 with TRBJ1-4, with a possible D match to TRBD1 (6 bases). The V and J ends lost 2 bases and 8 bases respectively, with 12 bases between them. CDR3 size: 14 residues. CDR1 is MNHEY, CDR2 SMNVEV, per germline (reference sequence). As DNA, the CDR3 is TGTGCCAGCAGTTTAGCGGGGGCGGCGGAAAAACTGTTTTTT. This gives the protein CASSLAGAAEKLFF.

This clone was seen only a few times. The V call is TRBV5-1, the J call TRBJ1-2, with a tentative D call TRBD1 (5 bases). V dropped 4 bases and J dropped 8 bases, with 12 bases sitting between them. This CDR3 spans 12 amino acids. CDR1 is SGHRS, CDR2 YFSETQ, per germline. CDR3 sequence: CASSRGEGGYTF. In nucleotides, the CDR3 is TGCGCCAGCAGCCGGGGCGAGGGAGGCTACACCTTC.

This chain joins TRBV9 and TRBJ1-6, with 9 positions matching TRBD1. Germline trimming cut 3 bases from V and 4 bases from J; bases unmatched to any gene: 8. The length of the CDR3 is 17 residues. The germline gives CDR1 SGDLS, CDR2 YYNGEE. CDR3: CASSGGQGILYNSPLHF. CDR3 nucleotide sequence: TGTGCCAGCAGCGGGGGACAGGGAATACTTTATAATTCACCCCTCCACTTT.

In this sample, this clone turned up once. The chain carries TRBV7-2 and TRBJ2-7, with 8 bases lining up with TRBD1. The CDR3 is made up of 14 amino acids. Germline CDR1 is SGHTA and CDR2 is FQGNSA. Trimming cost V 6 bases and J 3 bases; bases outside gene matches: 7. In DNA, the CDR3 is TGTGCCAGCAGATCGGACAGGGACCACTACGAGCAGTACTTC. Translated, it gives CASRSDRDHYEQYF.

This clone was counted a single time. CDR3 coding DNA: TGCAGCGTTATTCGACAGGGGGGCGAAGAGACCCAGTACTTC. Protein: CSVIRQGGEETQYF. The J gene is TRBJ2-5, the V gene TRBV29-1; 9 nucleotides line up with TRBD1. With 5 bases clipped from V and 3 bases from J, the junction kept 7 bases outside the gene matches. The length of the CDR3 is 14 residues. Germline V CDR1 and CDR2: SQVTM, ANQGSEA.